The 8 T cell receptor beta chains reported below all come from one sample, sequenced in a study of cytomegalovirus exposure and HLA in healthy donors. This PCR relied on a set of 60 Vbeta primers and 13 Jbeta primers. Generated by immunoSEQ multiplex PCR, the TCRdb table keeps only in-frame clones and is missing some. The data show 170,000 or so clones, with approximately 80% seen just once and 4% to 6% held by the top ten. Source material: PBMCs. These receptor sequences come from a man younger than 35 in good health and CMV-seronegative.

V gene TRBV11-3 combines with J gene TRBJ2-7; possible D gene TRBD1, 5 bases. V was cut by 5 bases and J by 6 bases, with 26 bases left in between. This CDR3 has 17 amino acids. Germline V gives CDR1 SGHNT, CDR2 YENEEA. The CDR3 here is CASSPRSAYRFKTEQYF. Here the CDR3 DNA reads TGTGCCAGCAGCCCCCGGTCGGCGTACAGGTTCAAAACCGAGCAGTACTTC. Full variable domain (rest looked up from reference TRBV11-3 and TRBJ2-7): EAGVVQSPRYKIIEKKQPVAFWCNPISGHNTLYWYLQNLGQGPELLIRYENEEAVDDSQLPKDRFSAERLKGVDSTLKIQPAELGDSAVYLCASSPRSAYRFKTEQYFGPGTRLTVT.

This clone was found a few times. The genes are TRBV14 and TRBJ2-1, with 7 bases aligning to TRBD2. This CDR3 is built from 13 residues. Germline CDR1 reads SGHDN; CDR2 reads FVKESK. Losses at the gene ends were 5 bases for V and 5 bases for J; bases not matched to a gene: 3. Here the CDR3 DNA reads TGTGCCAGCAGCTGGGGGGGAGACAATGAGCAGTTCTTC. This translates into CASSWGGDNEQFF.

The V and J genes are TRBV28 and TRBJ2-3; 8 bases fit TRBD1. Trimming cost V 6 bases and J 1 base; bases outside gene matches: 9. The CDR3 consists of 16 residues. Germline V gene lookup returns CDR1 MDHEN and CDR2 SYDVKM. As DNA, the CDR3 is TGTGCCAGCAGGACCCAGGGGGCAGAAGGCACAGATACGCAGTATTTT. Its protein is CASRTQGAEGTDTQYF. Together with reference TRBV28 and TRBJ2-3, the CDR3 gives the full variable domain: DVKVTQSSRYLVKRTGEKVFLECVQDMDHENMFWYRQDPGLGLRLIYFSYDVKMKEKGDIPEGYSVSREKKERFSLILESASTNQTSMYLCASRTQGAEGTDTQYFGPGTRLTVL.

The chain couples TRBV4-3 to TRBJ1-5; D is unclear. V lost 0 bases and J 0 bases, leaving 12 bases between the germline ends. Germline V lookup: CDR1 LGHNA, CDR2 YSLEER. This CDR3 is built from 17 residues. CDR3 DNA sequence: TGCGCCAGCAGCCAAGATCTAACAGAACATAGCAATCAGCCCCAGCATTTT. Translation: CASSQDLTEHSNQPQHF.

The chain is built from TRBV27 and TRBJ1-3; TRBD1 matches 7 bases. The CDR3 spans 15 residues. J was trimmed by 0 bases and V by 2 bases; bases with no gene match: 1. CDR1 is MNHEY and CDR2 is SMNVEV in the germline V gene (reference sequence). The CDR3 DNA is TGTGCCAGCAGTTTACGACAGGGCTCTGGAAACACCATATATTTT. This gives the protein CASSLRQGSGNTIYF.

The chain uses TRBV6-4 and TRBJ2-5; 11 bases are shared with TRBD1. The end of the DNA fits TRBJ2-7 better, so the J call may be wrong. Looked up from germline, CDR1 is MRHNA and CDR2 is SNTAGT. The CDR3 loop spans 15 amino acids. The CDR3: CASSEGTGGSYEQYF. CDR3 coding DNA: TGTGCCAGCAGTGAAGGGACAGGGGGCTCCTACGAGCAGTACTTC.

The CDR3 loop is CASIVRQGEAFF. CDR3 nucleotides: TGTGCCAGCATAGTTAGACAGGGTGAAGCTTTCTTT. The rearrangement joins TRBV2 to TRBJ1-1, with 7 bases identical to TRBD1. The CDR3 is 12 residues long. Germline V gene sequence: CDR1 SNHLY, CDR2 FYNNEI. J lost 7 bases, V lost 7 bases, and 6 bases had no gene match.

This chain joins TRBV12-2 and TRBJ1-1. TRBV12-2 is classified as a pseudogene. The CDR3 is 14 amino acids. CDR3 sequence (DNA): TGTGCAAGTGGCCCTCCGGGGGGGAACACTGAAGCTTTCTTT. It encodes CASGPPGGNTEAFF.